These 12 T cell receptor gamma chains came from one sample sequenced in a study of gamma-delta chains in newborns, infants, children. TCRdb reanalysed the reads with CATT. The profile shows 1,200 or so gamma-chain clones, approximately 71% of them singletons. Sequencing used blood. The receptors were gathered from a child who was a newborn, infant or young child, either healthy, febrile or measles-vaccinated (not recorded which).

Note on this clone: A read error may be the cause here, since a much bigger clone is one base away. The rearrangement joins TRGV9 to TRGJP. The J gene, not given by TCRdb, was assigned here from a germline match of the nucleotide sequence. With V trimmed by 0 bases and J by 10 bases, 3 bases remained unmatched. Germline V gene lookup returns CDR1 GITISATS and CDR2 ISYDGTV (reference sequence). The CDR3 spans 15 residues. In DNA form, the CDR3 reads TGTGCCTTGTGGGAGGTGCACTTGGGCAAAAAAATCAAGGTATTT. Its translation is CALWEVHLGKKIKVF.

This chain joins TRGV9 and TRGJ1 or TRGJ2. TCRdb carries no J gene annotation; the J gene was assigned here by matching the DNA with germline. The CDR3 covers 11 residues. The J segment lost 12 bases and the V segment lost 0 bases, leaving 5 bases of the junction unmatched. Germline lookup yields CDR1 GITISATS and CDR2 ISYDGTV (reference sequence). CDR3 bases: TGTGCCTTGTGGGAGGTGCTGAGGAAACTCTTT. Its protein is CALWEVLRKLF.

This clone has a single count. The V gene call is TRGV9, and the J gene call is absent. The CDR3 is made up of 12 amino acids. Germline CDR1 and CDR2: GITISATS and ISYDGTV (reference sequence). CDR3 sequence reads: CALWEGHYKKLF. The CDR3 nucleotides are TGTGCCTTGTGGGAGGGTCATTATAAGAAGCTCTTT.

On this clone: Other DNA sequences in the same sample also yield this CDR3. The V call is TRGV2, the J call TRGJ1 or TRGJ2. No J gene is reported in TCRdb; it was inferred here by comparing the DNA with germline. The CDR3 sequence is 14 residues long. Trimming at V came to 0 bases and at J to 4 bases, leaving 6 bases not matched to a gene. Germline V gives CDR1 EGSNGY, CDR2 YDSYNSKV. The CDR3 coding sequence is TGTGCCACCTGGGACGGGCCAGGGTATTATAAGAAACTCTTT. It is translated as CATWDGPGYYKKLF.

The genes are TRGV9 and TRGJP. TCRdb supplies no J gene; here it was assigned by aligning the nucleotide sequence to germline. The CDR3 runs to 14 residues. With 5 bases clipped from V and 8 bases from J, the junction kept 3 bases outside the gene matches. Germline V gene sequence: CDR1 GITISATS, CDR2 ISYDGTV (reference sequence). CDR3 DNA: TGTGCCTTGTGGGTGCAGTTGGGCAAAAAAATCAAGGTATTT. Translated: CALWVQLGKKIKVF.

Only one count was recorded for this clone. The CDR3 DNA is TGTGCCTTGTGGGAGACCCAGCAAGAGTTGGGCAAAAAAATCAAGGTATTT. It codes for CALWETQQELGKKIKVF. The rearrangement joins TRGV9 to TRGJP. Here the J gene was assigned by germline matching of the DNA, as TCRdb has none. The germline gives CDR1 GITISATS, CDR2 ISYDGTV (reference sequence). The ends lost 3 bases at V and 3 bases at J; junction bases unmatched: 5. The CDR3 spans 17 residues.

The chain carries TRGV9 and TRGJ1 or TRGJ2. TCRdb offers no J gene call, so here the DNA was matched to germline to obtain one. Germline V lookup: CDR1 GITISATS, CDR2 ISYDGTV (reference sequence). The CDR3 contains 15 residues. The V segment lost 1 base and the J segment 0 bases; nucleotides outside the gene matches: 6. The CDR3 protein is CALWEVNKNYYKKLF. In DNA form, the CDR3 reads TGTGCCTTGTGGGAGGTAAACAAGAATTATTATAAGAAACTCTTT.

This clone was seen once. The V and J genes are TRGV9 and TRGJP. Here the J gene came from matching the DNA to germline, since TCRdb omits it. The CDR3 sequence is 17 residues long. The germline CDR1 and CDR2 sequences are GITISATS and ISYDGTV (reference sequence). V lost 2 bases, J lost 4 bases, and 5 bases stayed unmatched. CDR3 coding DNA: TGTGCCTTGTGGGAGGGCGATCAAGAGTTGGGCAAAAAAATCAAGGTATTT. It specifies CALWEGDQELGKKIKVF.

This clone is a singleton in its sample. The V call is TRGV9, the J call TRGJ1 or TRGJ2. Here the J gene was assigned by germline matching of the DNA, as TCRdb has none. Germline loops: CDR1 GITISATS, CDR2 ISYDGTV (reference sequence). V lost 9 bases to trimming and J lost 2 bases; unmatched junction nucleotides: 10. CDR3 length: 13 residues. The CDR3 DNA sequence: TGTGCCTTGGGGAATGAGGATTATTATAAGAAACTCTTT. Translation gives CALGNEDYYKKLF.

Points on this clone: Different DNA sequences within this sample yield the same CDR3. The chain combines TRGV9 with TRGJP. TCRdb lists no J gene, so it was determined here by aligning the DNA to germline. The junction had 3 bases not matched to a gene; V was cut back by 6 bases and J by 4 bases. The germline gives CDR1 GITISATS, CDR2 ISYDGTV (reference sequence). The CDR3 loop spans 15 amino acids. The CDR3 is CALWLQELGKKIKVF. In nucleotides, the CDR3 is TGTGCCTTGTGGCTTCAAGAGTTGGGCAAAAAAATCAAGGTATTT.

The rearrangement joins TRGV9 to TRGJP. TCRdb carries no J gene annotation; the J gene was assigned here by matching the DNA with germline. Unmatched junction bases numbered 7, after V lost 0 bases and J lost 2 bases. Germline CDR1 is GITISATS and CDR2 is ISYDGTV (reference sequence). This CDR3 contains 19 residues. CDR3 region: CALWEVLSRQELGKKIKVF. The CDR3 bases are TGTGCCTTGTGGGAGGTGCTCAGCCGGCAAGAGTTGGGCAAAAAAATCAAGGTATTT.

Comment on this clone: Other DNA variants within this sample encode the same CDR3. DNA of the CDR3: TGTGCCACCTGGGACGGGCTCGGTTATAAGAAACTCTTT. Translated: CATWDGLGYKKLF. The chain joins TRGV2 to TRGJ1 or TRGJ2. Matching the DNA to germline supplied the J gene, which TCRdb does not give. With V trimmed by 0 bases and J by 6 bases, 5 bases remained unmatched. Germline-derived CDR1 and CDR2 are EGSNGY and YDSYNSKV. The CDR3 extends over 13 amino acids.